This T cell receptor beta chain appears in the sequencing data of a study of cytomegalovirus exposure and HLA in healthy donors. Study-wide background: A previous analysis identified 90 million to 140 million unique TCR beta sequences derived from around 180 million T cells.

Donors had nominal health at sampling but likely had unrecorded immune exposures. Regarding the study as a whole: Later analysis associated a missense DCLRE1C variant with TCR beta V- and J-gene trimming. It was likely that a cluster of highly shared sequence variants was a sequencing artifact.

CDR3 size: 18 residues. Trimming cost V 0 bases and J 7 bases, with 22 bases left between them. Germline lookup yields CDR1 SGHDN and CDR2 FVKESK. Regarding this clone: What it binds is unknown.

The PCR employed 60 Vbeta primers together with 13 Jbeta primers. Assay: immunoSEQ multiplex PCR; the TCRdb copy retains only in-frame clones and omits some. Of some 160,000 clones in the sample, about 78% were seen once. Sequencing used PBMCs. The V gene is TRBV14, the J gene TRBJ2-1; the D gene is possibly TRBD2 (5 bases). The TCR comes from a man aged 40-49 years in good health and CMV-seronegative. In DNA form, the CDR3 reads TGTGCCAGCAGCCAAGATCTTAATCCGTGGACTGGTCAAAATGAGCAGTTCTTC. Protein: CASSQDLNPWTGQNEQFF.